The entry that follows covers one T cell receptor (beta chain) sequence. The data stem from a study of T cells after somatic rescue of genetic block. Assay: immunoSEQ multiplex PCR; the TCRdb copy retains only in-frame clones and omits some. The table shows 70,000 to 95,000 clones, with 85% to 90% occurring only once. Germline V lookup: CDR1 LNHDA, CDR2 SQIVND (reference sequence). V dropped 7 bases and J dropped 6 bases, with 17 bases sitting between them. The CDR3 totals 14 residues. The clonotype comes from a woman under 30. The chain employs TRBV19 and TRBJ2-3; D gene uncertain. Source material: peripheral blood mononuclear cells (PBMCs). The CDR3 region is CASTREARFDTQYF. CDR3 bases: TGTGCCAGTACACGCGAGGCTAGATTTGATACGCAGTATTTT.